The source of this T cell receptor (beta chain) is a study of cytomegalovirus exposure and HLA in healthy donors. V was pared by 1 base and J by 5 bases, with 2 bases of the junction left unmatched. This CDR3 is built from 14 residues. The V gene's germline CDR1 is SSHAT and CDR2 FNYEAQ (reference sequence). The PCR used 60 Vbeta and 13 Jbeta primers. Libraries were prepared by immunoSEQ multiplex PCR; TCRdb keeps only in-frame clonotypes and omits some of them. This table has some 130,000 clones, 65% to 70% appearing once. The sample taken for sequencing was PBMCs. This chain joins TRBV7-7 and TRBJ2-1, with 7 bases fitting TRBD2. This TCR derives from a human donor in good health. CDR3 sequence: CASSLGGGNNEQFF. CDR3 DNA sequence: TGTGCCAGCAGCTTAGGCGGGGGAAACAATGAGCAGTTCTTC.